This T cell receptor (beta chain) appears in the sequencing data of a study of shared clonotypes between healthy human individuals. Findings of the study overall: The study's rarefaction showed incomplete sorted-subset sequencing despite large depth.

Several immunoSEQ plates held equal portions of the genomic DNA taken from each subset. In replicate PCRs of sorted subsets, around 200 ng DNA, roughly 27,000 T cell genomes, was used. Assay: immunoSEQ multiplex PCR; the TCRdb copy retains only in-frame clones and omits some. This table holds over 850,000 clones, around 82% found once. V lost 2 bases to trimming and J lost 13 bases; unmatched junction nucleotides: 15. Looked up from germline, CDR1 is KGHSH and CDR2 is LQKENI. CDR3 length equals 15 residues. Remarks on this clone: Its antigen is as yet unknown.

The sequencing input was memory CD4+ T cells from PBMCs. The subset denotes: CD45RA-negative fraction. This TCR was sampled from a young man in good health. Some clones in this sample may be carry-over from other donors' samples. The rearrangement uses TRBV18 and TRBJ2-3; 7 bases match TRBD1. CDR3 sequence: CASSPNTGQAGKEYF. In DNA form, the CDR3 reads TGTGCCAGCTCACCAAATACCGGACAGGCCGGCAAAGAGTATTTT.